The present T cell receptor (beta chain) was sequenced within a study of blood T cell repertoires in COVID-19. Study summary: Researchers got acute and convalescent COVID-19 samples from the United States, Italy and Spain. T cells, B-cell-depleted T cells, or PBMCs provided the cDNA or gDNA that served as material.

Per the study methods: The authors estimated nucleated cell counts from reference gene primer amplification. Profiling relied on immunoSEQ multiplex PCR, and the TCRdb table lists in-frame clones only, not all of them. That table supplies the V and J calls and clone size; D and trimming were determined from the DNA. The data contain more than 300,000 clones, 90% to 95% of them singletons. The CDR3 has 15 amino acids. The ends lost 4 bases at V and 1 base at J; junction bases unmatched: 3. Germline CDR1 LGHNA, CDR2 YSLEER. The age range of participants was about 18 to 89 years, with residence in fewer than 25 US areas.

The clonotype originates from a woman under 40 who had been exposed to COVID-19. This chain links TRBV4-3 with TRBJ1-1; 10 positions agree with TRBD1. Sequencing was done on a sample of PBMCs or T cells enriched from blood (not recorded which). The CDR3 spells CASSPWDRGNTEAFF. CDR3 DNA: TGCGCCAGCAGCCCGTGGGACAGGGGGAACACTGAAGCTTTCTTT.